One sample yielded the 4 T cell receptor beta chains listed below, sequenced in a study of CD8 T cells in Susac syndrome. An input of 0.5 to 1 ug of RNA was subjected to reverse transcription using random hexamers. Using its own MiXCR run on the immunoSEQ multiplex PCR reads, TCRdb lists one record per CDR3 protein. The sample holds over 100,000 distinct CDR3 sequences, 92% seen once. The sample taken for sequencing was CD8+ T cells from PBMCs. The source of these receptors is a human donor in good health.

The CDR3 nucleotides are TGTGCCAGCAGCTTAGCAGATTGGGGAATTCACTCCTACAATGAGCAGTTCTTC. Translating it yields CASSLADWGIHSYNEQFF. The chain recombines TRBV11-2 with TRBJ2-1; D is unclear. The CDR3 loop spans 18 amino acids. V was shortened by 1 base and J by 0 bases, with 16 bases between the two germline ends. Germline CDR1 is SGHAT and CDR2 is FQNNGV.

The chain employs TRBV7-3 and TRBJ2-5, with a weak D call TRBD2 (5 bases). Between the trimmed V and J ends, which lost 2 bases and 2 bases, there was a span of 12 bases. Germline values: CDR1 SGHTA, CDR2 FQGTGA. CDR3 length equals 15 residues. Here the CDR3 DNA reads TGTGCCAGCAGCTTAGAGGGAAACCAACAAGAGACCCAGTACTTC. Encoded protein: CASSLEGNQQETQYF.

V gene TRBV4-3 combines with J gene TRBJ2-2; D remains unclear. The ends were cut back, 4 bases at V and 5 bases at J, with 11 bases in the middle. The CDR3 runs 14 residues. Germline V gene sequence: CDR1 LGHNA, CDR2 YSLEER. The CDR3 bases are TGCGCCAGCAGCCCAAATGCAGTTACCGGGGAGCTGTTTTTT. It translates to CASSPNAVTGELFF.

The V call is TRBV7-2, the J call TRBJ2-2; 9 nucleotides align to TRBD2. The CDR3 contains 15 residues. V dropped 7 bases and J dropped 5; count of bases not matched to a gene: 8. CDR1 and CDR2 (germline): SGHTA, FQGNSA. CDR3 in amino acids: CASKAGGQGTGELFF. CDR3 coding DNA: TGTGCCAGCAAGGCGGGGGGGCAAGGAACCGGGGAGCTGTTTTTT.